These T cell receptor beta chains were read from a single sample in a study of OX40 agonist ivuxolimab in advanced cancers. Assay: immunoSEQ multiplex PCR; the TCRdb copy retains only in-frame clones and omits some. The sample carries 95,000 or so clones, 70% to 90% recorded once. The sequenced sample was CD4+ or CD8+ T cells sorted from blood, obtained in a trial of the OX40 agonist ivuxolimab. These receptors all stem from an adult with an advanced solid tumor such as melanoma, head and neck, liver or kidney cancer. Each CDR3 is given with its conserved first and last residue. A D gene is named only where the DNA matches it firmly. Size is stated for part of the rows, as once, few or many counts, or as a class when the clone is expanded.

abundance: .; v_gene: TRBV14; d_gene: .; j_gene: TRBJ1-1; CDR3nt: TGTGCCAGCAGCCAAGATGTTGGGTATGGGGCTGAAGCTTTCTTT; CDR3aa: CASSQDVGYGAEAFF
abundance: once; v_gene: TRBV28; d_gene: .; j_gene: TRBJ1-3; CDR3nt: TGTGCCAGCAGTGCCGGCCCAGGAAACACCATATATTTT; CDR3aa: CASSAGPGNTIYF
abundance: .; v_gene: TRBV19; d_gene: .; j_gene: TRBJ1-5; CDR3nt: TGTGCCAGTCGCCCATACCCAGGGGTCAATCAGCCCCAGCATTTT; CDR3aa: CASRPYPGVNQPQHF
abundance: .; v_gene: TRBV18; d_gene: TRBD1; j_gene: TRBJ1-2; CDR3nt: TGTGCCAGCTCACCAAGAGGGACAGGGGCCCCCTACTATGGCTACACCTTC; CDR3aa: CASSPRGTGAPYYGYTF
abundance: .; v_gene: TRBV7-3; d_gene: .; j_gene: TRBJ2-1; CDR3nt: TGTGCCAGCAGCTTAGGCAATGAGCAGTTCTTC; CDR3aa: CASSLGNEQFF
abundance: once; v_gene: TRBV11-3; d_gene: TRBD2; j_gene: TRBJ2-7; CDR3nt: TGTGCCAGCAGCCCCAGGCACGGGAGGGGACACTACGAGCAGTACTTC; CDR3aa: CASSPRHGRGHYEQYF
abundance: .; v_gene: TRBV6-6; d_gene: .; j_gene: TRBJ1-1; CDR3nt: TGTGCCAGCAGCCACACTGAAGCTTTCTTT; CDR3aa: CASSHTEAFF
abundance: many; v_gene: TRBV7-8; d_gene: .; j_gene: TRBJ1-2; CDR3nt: TGTGCCAGCAGATCGCCCCTCGCCGATGGCTACACCTTC; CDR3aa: CASRSPLADGYTF
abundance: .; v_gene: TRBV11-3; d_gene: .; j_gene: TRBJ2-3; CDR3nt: TGTGCCAGCAGCTTGCCTGCCGGCACAGATACGCAGTATTTT; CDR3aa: CASSLPAGTDTQYF
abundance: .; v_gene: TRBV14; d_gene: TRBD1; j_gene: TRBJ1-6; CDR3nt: TGTGCCAGCAGCAGAAACAGGGGGAAGGGGGATTCACCCCTCCACTTT; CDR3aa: CASSRNRGKGDSPLHF
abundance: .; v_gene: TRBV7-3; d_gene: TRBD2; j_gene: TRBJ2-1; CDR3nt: TGTGCCAGCAGCTTAACGTTAGGTAGCGGGAGGGTCTCCTACAATGAGCAGTTCTTC; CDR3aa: CASSLTLGSGRVSYNEQFF
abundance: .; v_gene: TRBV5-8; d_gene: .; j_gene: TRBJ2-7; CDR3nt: TGTGCCAGCAGCTACACCTTATACGAGCAGTACTTC; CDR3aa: CASSYTLYEQYF
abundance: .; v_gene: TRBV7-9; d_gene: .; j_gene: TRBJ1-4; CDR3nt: TGTGCCAGCAGCTTAGACCTAACGGGTGGCGGGGAAAAACTGTTTTTT; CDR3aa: CASSLDLTGGGEKLFF
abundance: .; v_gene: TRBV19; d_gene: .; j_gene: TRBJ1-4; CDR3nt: TGTGCCAGTAGGCCGGGACCGATAGAAAAACTGTTTTTT; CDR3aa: CASRPGPIEKLFF
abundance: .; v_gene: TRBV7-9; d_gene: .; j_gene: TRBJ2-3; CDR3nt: TGTGCCAGCAGCTTACGGGCGAGATTAGGGGATACGCAGTATTTT; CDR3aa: CASSLRARLGDTQYF
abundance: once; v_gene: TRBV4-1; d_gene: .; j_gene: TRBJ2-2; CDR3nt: TGCGCCAGCAGCCACCAGGACAGCTACACCGGGGAGCTGTTTTTT; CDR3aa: CASSHQDSYTGELFF
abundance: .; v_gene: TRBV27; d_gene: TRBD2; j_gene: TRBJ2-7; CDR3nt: TGTGCCAGCAGTGCAACTAGCGGAGGCGCCTACGAGCAGTACTTC; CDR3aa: CASSATSGGAYEQYF
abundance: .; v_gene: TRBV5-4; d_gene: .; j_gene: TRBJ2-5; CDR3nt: TGTGCCAGCAGCAAAGACAAGTTTGAGACCCAGTACTTC; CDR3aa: CASSKDKFETQYF
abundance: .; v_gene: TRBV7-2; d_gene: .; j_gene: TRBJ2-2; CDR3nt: TGTGCCAGCCGCGTAGGGGGAAACACCGGGGAGCTGTTTTTT; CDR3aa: CASRVGGNTGELFF
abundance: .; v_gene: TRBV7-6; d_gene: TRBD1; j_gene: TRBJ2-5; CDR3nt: TGTGCCAGCAGCTCCCCGGACAGGGGGTCCCAAGAGACCCAGTACTTC; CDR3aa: CASSSPDRGSQETQYF
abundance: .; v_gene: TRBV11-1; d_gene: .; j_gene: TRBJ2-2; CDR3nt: TGTGCCAGCAGTCAGGACAGAGAGGCCGGGGAGCTGTTTTTT; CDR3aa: CASSQDREAGELFF
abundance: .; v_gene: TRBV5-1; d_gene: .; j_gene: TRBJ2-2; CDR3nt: TGCGCCAGCAGCTTGGCCGAGGGTGGGATTTCGAACACCGGGGAGCTGTTTTTT; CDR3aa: CASSLAEGGISNTGELFF
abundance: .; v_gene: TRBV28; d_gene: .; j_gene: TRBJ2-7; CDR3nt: TGTGCCAGCAGCAAGACTAGGTTCTACGAGCAGTACTTC; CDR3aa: CASSKTRFYEQYF
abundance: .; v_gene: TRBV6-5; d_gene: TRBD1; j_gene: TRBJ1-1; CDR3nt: TGTGCCAGCAGGTCCGAACAGGGGACGAACACTGAAGCTTTCTTT; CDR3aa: CASRSEQGTNTEAFF
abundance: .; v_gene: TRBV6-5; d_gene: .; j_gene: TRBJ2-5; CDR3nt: TGTGCCAGCAGTTACAGCGGGACAACTACCCAAGAGACCCAGTACTTC; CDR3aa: CASSYSGTTTQETQYF
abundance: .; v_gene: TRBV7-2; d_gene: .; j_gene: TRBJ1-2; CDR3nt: TGTGCCAGCAGCTTAGAGTCTTCGGGGACCTATGGCTACACCTTC; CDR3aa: CASSLESSGTYGYTF
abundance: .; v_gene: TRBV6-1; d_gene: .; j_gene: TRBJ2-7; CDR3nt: TGTGCCAGCGGTCCTCGGGGAAGGGCTCACGAGCAGTACTTC; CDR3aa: CASGPRGRAHEQYF
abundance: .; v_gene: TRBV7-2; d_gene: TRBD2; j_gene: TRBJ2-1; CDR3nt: TGTGCCAGCAGCTTAGCTGCTAGCGGGAGTAATGAGCAGTTCTTC; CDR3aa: CASSLAASGSNEQFF
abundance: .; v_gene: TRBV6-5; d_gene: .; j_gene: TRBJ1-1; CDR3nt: TGTGCCAGCAGTTACTCGAGGCGTCAGAGGGAAGCTTTCTTT; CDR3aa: CASSYSRRQREAFF
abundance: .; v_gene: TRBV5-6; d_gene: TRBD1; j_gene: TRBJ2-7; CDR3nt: TGTGCCAGCAGCCCAACCGGGACAGAATTCTACGAGCAGTACTTC; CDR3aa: CASSPTGTEFYEQYF
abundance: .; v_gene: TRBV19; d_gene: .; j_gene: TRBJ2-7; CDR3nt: TGTGCCAGTAGTCGCAGGGTCGGCGAGCAGTACTTC; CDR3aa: CASSRRVGEQYF
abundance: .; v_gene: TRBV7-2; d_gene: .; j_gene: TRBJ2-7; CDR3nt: TGTGCCAGCAGCTCCGGAGGGCTAGCCCAGTACTTC; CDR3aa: CASSSGGLAQYF
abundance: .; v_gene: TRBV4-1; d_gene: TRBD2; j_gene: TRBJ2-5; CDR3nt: TGCGCCAGCAGCCAAGAAGCGGGAGGGCCTGGCGAGACCCAGTACTTC; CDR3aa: CASSQEAGGPGETQYF
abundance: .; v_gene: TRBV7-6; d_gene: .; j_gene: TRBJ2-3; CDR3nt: TGTGCCAGCAGCTTATTAGGGTCCCCCACAGATACGCAGTATTTT; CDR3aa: CASSLLGSPTDTQYF
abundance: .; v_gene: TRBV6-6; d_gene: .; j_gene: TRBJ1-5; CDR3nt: TGTGCCAGCAGTTACTCGATTGGGGGAAATCAGCCCCAGCATTTT; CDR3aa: CASSYSIGGNQPQHF
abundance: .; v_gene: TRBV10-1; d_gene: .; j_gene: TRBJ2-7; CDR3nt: TGCGCCAGCAGTGAAGGATCGGGACCCTACGAGCAGTACTTC; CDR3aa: CASSEGSGPYEQYF
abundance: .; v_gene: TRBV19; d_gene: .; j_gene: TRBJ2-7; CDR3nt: TGTGCCAGTAGTATAGATCCACAATCCTACGAGCAGTACTTC; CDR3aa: CASSIDPQSYEQYF
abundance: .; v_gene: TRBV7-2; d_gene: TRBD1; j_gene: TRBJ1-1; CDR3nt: TGTGCCAGCAGCTTAGGGACAGGGACGAACACTGAAGCTTTCTTT; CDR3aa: CASSLGTGTNTEAFF
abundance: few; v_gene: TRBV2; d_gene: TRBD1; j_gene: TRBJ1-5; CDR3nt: TGTGCCAGCAGAAAGGGACAGGGCGTTCAGCCCCAGCATTTT; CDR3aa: CASRKGQGVQPQHF
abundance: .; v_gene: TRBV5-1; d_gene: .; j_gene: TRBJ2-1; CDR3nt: TGCGCCAGCAGCTTTTGGGGAGCACATGAGCAGTTCTTC; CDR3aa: CASSFWGAHEQFF
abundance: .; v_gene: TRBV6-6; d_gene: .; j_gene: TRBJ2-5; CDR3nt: TGTGCCAGCAGCCGCCCGGGGGAGACCCAGTACTTC; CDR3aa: CASSRPGETQYF